One sample yielded the 15 T cell receptor beta chains listed below, sequenced in a study of read filtering for tumor transcriptome and immune sequencing. Molecular barcoded adaptors covering alpha/delta and beta/gamma chains were used on roughly 400 ng RNA. MiXCR, run by TCRdb on the reads, gives a single entry per CDR3 protein. Here the sample spans fewer than 150,000 distinct CDR3 sequences, over 10% being singletons. The source material was a population of CD138-negative cells sorted from bone marrow. The receptor source for this set is a donor aged 40 or over with multiple myeloma.

The table lists this clonotype with many counts. This rearrangement joins TRBV29-1 to TRBJ2-7; 7 nucleotides align to TRBD2. Germline trimming cut 1 base from V and 7 bases from J; bases unmatched to any gene: 7. The CDR3 is made up of 13 amino acids. Germline V CDR1 and CDR2: SQVTM, ANQGSEA. The CDR3 loop is CSVEGSSGGEQYF. The CDR3 DNA reads as TGCAGCGTTGAAGGGTCTTCCGGGGGGGAGCAGTACTTC.

This clonotype has ten or more counts. The chain couples TRBV7-9 to TRBJ2-1, with TRBD2 matching over 8 bases. The CDR3 extends over 16 amino acids. The germline V gene encodes CDR1 SEHNR and CDR2 FQNEAQ (reference sequence). The V segment lost 3 bases and the J segment 1 base; nucleotides outside the gene matches: 5. DNA of the CDR3: TGTGCCAGCAGCTTTTCGGCGGGAGGTTCCTACAATGAGCAGTTCTTC. It translates to CASSFSAGGSYNEQFF.

Ten or more counts support this clonotype. The chain recombines TRBV6-6 with TRBJ1-1; 8 bases are a match to TRBD1. This CDR3 region has 14 residues. Germline V gene data show CDR1 as MNHNY and CDR2 as SVGAGI (reference sequence). V dropped 4 bases and J dropped 6; count of bases not matched to a gene: 7. CDR3 residues: CASSSGPGGSEAFF. For the CDR3, the DNA is TGTGCCAGCAGTTCTGGCCCAGGGGGCTCTGAAGCTTTCTTT.

On this clonotype: A much larger clone sits a single nucleotide away, making a read error possible. The chain carries TRBV6-5 and TRBJ1-1; no reliable D call. The CDR3 is 17 amino acids. CDR1 is MNHEY and CDR2 is SVGAGI in the germline V gene. CDR3 loop: CASSHSPFWEGSTEAFF. In DNA, the CDR3 is TGTGCCAGCAGTCACTCACCCTTCTGGGAAGGTAGCACTGAAGCTTTCTTT.

This clonotype was counted a few times. This rearrangement joins TRBV11-2 to TRBJ2-5; no clear D gene. This CDR3 has 12 residues. Germline lookup yields CDR1 SGHAT and CDR2 FQNNGV. Trimming shortened V by 5 bases and J by 3 bases, and 7 bases separated the two germline ends. The chain's CDR3 is CASSTQEETQYF. In DNA, the CDR3 is TGTGCCAGCAGCACCCAAGAAGAGACCCAGTACTTC.

At least ten counts were recorded for this clonotype. The chain combines TRBV18 with TRBJ2-4; D possibly corresponds to TRBD2 (5 bases). The CDR3 loop spans 11 amino acids. V was pared by 6 bases and J by 10 bases, with 10 bases between. Per the germline V gene, CDR1 is KGHSH and CDR2 is LQKENI. CDR3 in DNA: TGTGCCAGCTCGGAGGAGGAGATTCAGTACTTC. Its protein product is CASSEEEIQYF.

This clonotype showed up many times. The chain uses TRBV29-1 and TRBJ2-2, with no clear D. Trimming stripped 7 bases from V and 3 bases from J, with 6 bases between. CDR3 length: 11 residues. Germline assignment: CDR1 SQVTM and CDR2 ANQGSEA. The CDR3 reads CSARYTGELFF. CDR3 coding DNA: TGCAGCGCTCGATACACCGGGGAGCTGTTTTTT.

This clonotype was found many times. This rearrangement joins TRBV7-3 to TRBJ2-2, with D hard to call. CDR1 and CDR2 from the germline V gene are SGHTA and FQGTGA. This CDR3 is built from 14 residues. V lost 2 bases to trimming and J lost 7 bases, with 11 bases between them. This chain's CDR3 is CASSLSRSGGELFF. CDR3 coding DNA: TGTGCCAGCAGCTTATCCCGTTCGGGCGGGGAGCTGTTTTTT.

This clonotype was seen a handful of times. The chain is built from TRBV11-2 and TRBJ2-5; D is uncertain. The V gene lost 2 bases and the J gene lost 4 bases, with 11 bases spanning the gap. The CDR3 loop spans 14 amino acids. CDR1 is SGHAT, CDR2 FQNNGV, per germline. Here the CDR3 DNA reads TGTGCCAGCAGCTTAATGCAGTACCGAGAGACCCAGTACTTC. Amino acid sequence: CASSLMQYRETQYF.

This clonotype showed up many times. The chain has TRBV2 and TRBJ2-3; TRBD2 agrees at 11 bases. Germline V CDR1 and CDR2: SNHLY, FYNNEI. The CDR3 covers 17 residues. J lost 2 bases, V lost 7 bases, and 11 bases had no gene match. Here the CDR3 DNA reads TGTGCCAGCAATGGGGCTAGCGGGAGGCCCCTCACAGATACGCAGTATTTT. As protein: CASNGASGRPLTDTQYF. The entire variable domain, with the rest obtained from reference TRBV2 and TRBJ2-3, is as follows: EPEVTQTPSHQVTQMGQEVILRCVPISNHLYFYWYRQILGQKVEFLVSFYNNEISEKSEIFDDQFSVERPDGSNFTLKIRSTKLEDSAMYFCASNGASGRPLTDTQYFGPGTRLTVL.

This clonotype has a count of ten or more. The rearrangement uses TRBV20-1 and TRBJ2-1; 8 bases line up with TRBD2. J lost 1 base, V lost 7 bases, and 3 bases had no gene match. The V gene's germline CDR1 is DFQATT and CDR2 SNEGSKA (reference sequence). The CDR3 spans 13 residues. The DNA for the CDR3 is TGCAGTGAAAAGCGGGAGTCCTACAATGAGCAGTTCTTC. Amino acid sequence: CSEKRESYNEQFF.

This clonotype came up many times. The genes are TRBV9 and TRBJ2-1; 13 nucleotides line up with TRBD2. Germline V gene data show CDR1 as SGDLS and CDR2 as YYNGEE. V gave up 3 bases and J gave up 5 bases; unmatched junction bases: 5. This CDR3 is 16 amino acids long. CDR3 sequence reads: CASSGGTSGIDNEQFF. For the CDR3, the DNA is TGTGCCAGCAGCGGAGGGACTAGCGGGATAGACAATGAGCAGTTCTTC.

For this clonotype: The CDR3 does not end in the conserved phenylalanine or tryptophan, so this is likely a read error. V and J are TRBV6-2 or TRBV6-3 and TRBJ2-1, with 12 bases fitting TRBD2. From germline, CDR1 is MNHEY and CDR2 SVGEGT. The CDR3 runs to 16 residues. V was pared by 2 bases and J by 2 bases, with 1 base of the junction left unmatched. The CDR3 loop reads CASSYPSGRAYNEQFL. In DNA form, the CDR3 reads TGTGCCAGCAGTTACCCTAGCGGGAGGGCCTACAATGAGCAGTTCCTC.

In its sample, this clonotype was seen many times. This sequence joins TRBV28 and TRBJ2-3; D remains ambiguous. The germline CDR1 and CDR2 sequences are MDHEN and SYDVKM. This CDR3 comprises 12 residues. V was cut by 6 bases and J by 3 bases, with 7 bases left in between. The CDR3 here is CASSAPTDTQYF. DNA of the CDR3: TGTGCCAGCAGCGCCCCGACAGATACGCAGTATTTT. Combining the CDR3 with reference TRBV28 and TRBJ2-3 gives the whole variable domain DVKVTQSSRYLVKRTGEKVFLECVQDMDHENMFWYRQDPGLGLRLIYFSYDVKMKEKGDIPEGYSVSREKKERFSLILESASTNQTSMYLCASSAPTDTQYFGPGTRLTVL.

This clonotype has more than one count but fewer than ten. The chain joins TRBV19 to TRBJ2-2; possible D gene TRBD2, 5 bases. V lost 4 bases to trimming and J lost 5 bases, with 8 bases between them. The CDR3 sequence is 13 residues long. Per germline, CDR1 LNHDA and CDR2 SQIVND (reference sequence). This CDR3 reads CASSKWETGELFF. The CDR3 DNA is TGTGCCAGTAGTAAGTGGGAGACCGGGGAGCTGTTTTTT.